Shown below are 20 T cell receptor beta chains from a single sample sequenced in a study of shared clonotypes between healthy human individuals. Naive CD8 cells were CD45RO-negative, positively selected for CCR7, excluding terminally differentiated effector memory CD45RA+ cells. The assay was immunoSEQ multiplex PCR, and TCRdb's table has in-frame clones only and misses some. The table lists about 2.2 million clones, 85% to 95% of them singletons. Sequencing input: naive CD8+ T cells from PBMCs. These receptor sequences come from a young man in good health. Some clones in this sample may be carry-over from other donors' samples.

Notes on this clone: Germline is not matched at one junction end, which may reflect a read error. The genes are TRBV11-2 and TRBJ1-2; D is possibly TRBD1 (5 bases). CDR3 length: 12 amino acids. The V gene's germline CDR1 is SGHAT and CDR2 FQNNGV. CDR3 sequence: CASSSTRQRDHF. CDR3 coding DNA: TGTGCCAGCAGCTCCACCAGACAGAGGGACCACTTC. Full variable domain (remainder filled in from reference TRBV11-2 and TRBJ1-2): EAGVAQSPRYKIIEKRQSVAFWCNPISGHATLYWYQQILGQGPKLLIQFQNNGVVDDSQLPKDRFSAERLKGVDSTLKIQPAKLEDSAVYLCASSSTRQRDHFGSGTRLTVV.

J is TRBJ2-7 and V is TRBV19; D possibly uses TRBD1 or TRBD2 (5 bases each). V shed 5 bases and J shed 3 bases, with 14 bases lying between them. The germline CDR1 and CDR2 sequences are LNHDA and SQIVND (reference sequence). This CDR3 contains 14 residues. CDR3 residues: CASSSHGTIYEQYF. The CDR3 DNA reads as TGTGCCAGTAGTTCTCACGGGACGATCTACGAGCAGTACTTC.

V and J are TRBV6-6 and TRBJ2-1; D gene ambiguous. The CDR3 runs 14 residues. Germline V gene sequence: CDR1 MNHNY, CDR2 SVGAGI (reference sequence). V lost 5 bases and J lost 9, with 17 bases in between. CDR3 residues: CASSLPNSVGEQFF. In nucleotides, the CDR3 is TGTGCCAGCAGTCTACCAAACTCTGTCGGTGAGCAGTTCTTC.

The V and J genes are TRBV28 and TRBJ2-1; no clear D gene. Germline V CDR1 and CDR2: MDHEN, SYDVKM. V lost 3 bases to trimming and J lost 8 bases, with 11 bases between them. The CDR3 is 13 amino acids. CDR3 DNA: TGTGCCAGCAGTTTTGGTGAGGCTTATGAGCAGTTCTTC. Protein product: CASSFGEAYEQFF.

The rearrangement uses TRBV7-9 and TRBJ2-1; 11 bases are a match to TRBD2. V was pared by 5 bases and J by 5 bases, with 14 bases of the junction left unmatched. CDR1 and CDR2 (germline): SEHNR, FQNEAQ (reference sequence). The CDR3 runs to 18 residues. The DNA of the CDR3 is TGTGCCAGCAGCAAATCGTGGACCGGGACTAGCGGAAACAATGAGCAGTTCTTC. Translation: CASSKSWTGTSGNNEQFF.

The CDR3 region is CSVDMSSGSYEQYF. The CDR3 DNA reads TGCAGCGTTGATATGTCTAGCGGTAGCTACGAGCAGTACTTC. The rearrangement uses TRBV29-1 and TRBJ2-7; 7 bases match TRBD2. This CDR3 comprises 14 residues. The V and J ends lost 3 bases and 3 bases, in that order; junction bases with no gene match: 8. CDR1 and CDR2 (germline): SQVTM, ANQGSEA.

The genes are TRBV27 and TRBJ2-7; a weak D match, TRBD2 (5 bases). Trimming cost V 3 bases and J 1 base, with 13 bases left between them. The CDR3 extends over 15 amino acids. CDR1 is MNHEY, CDR2 SMNVEV, per germline (reference sequence). CDR3 nucleotide sequence: TGTGCCAGCAGTTTTCACCGTGGGAGATCCTACGAGCAGTACTTC. Translation gives CASSFHRGRSYEQYF.

The chain recombines TRBV19 with TRBJ2-7; 7 bases fit TRBD2. This CDR3 has 14 amino acids. The germline gives CDR1 LNHDA, CDR2 SQIVND (reference sequence). The V and J ends lost 0 bases and 3 bases, in that order; junction bases with no gene match: 2. The chain's CDR3 is CASSIERESYEQYF. CDR3 in DNA: TGTGCCAGTAGTATAGAGCGGGAGAGCTACGAGCAGTACTTC.

This clone was observed a few times. The chain combines TRBV4-1 with TRBJ2-1; D might be TRBD1 or TRBD2, each matching 5 bases. Looked up from germline, CDR1 is MGHRA and CDR2 is YSYEKL. CDR3 length: 15 residues. Trimming removed 4 bases from V and 5 bases from J, with 15 bases in between. In DNA form, the CDR3 reads TGCGCCAGCAGCCGGGGGTCTAGTGGGCACAATGAGCAGTTCTTC. It codes for CASSRGSSGHNEQFF.

This rearrangement joins TRBV5-1 to TRBJ2-1, with TRBD2 as a possible D gene (5 bases). Trimming stripped 3 bases from V and 4 bases from J, with 11 bases between. This CDR3 is 14 amino acids long. The germline CDR1 and CDR2 sequences are SGHRS and YFSETQ. CDR3: CASSSEGQYNEQFF. Written as DNA, the CDR3 is TGCGCCAGCAGCTCCGAGGGCCAATACAATGAGCAGTTCTTC.

The chain employs TRBV7-8 and TRBJ2-3; D not certain. V was trimmed by 2 bases and J by 4 bases, leaving 7 bases between them. The CDR3 covers 13 residues. The germline V gene has CDR1 SGHVS and CDR2 FQNEAQ. In DNA form, the CDR3 reads TGTGCCAGCAGCTTAATGCTCTCAGATACGCAGTATTTT. This gives the protein CASSLMLSDTQYF.

The V gene is TRBV10-1, the J gene TRBJ2-1; D is unclear. CDR3 length: 14 amino acids. V was shortened by 0 bases and J by 4 bases, with 7 bases between the two germline ends. Germline values: CDR1 WNHNN, CDR2 SYGVQD (reference sequence). CDR3 residues: CASSESPGYNEQFF. The CDR3 DNA reads as TGCGCCAGCAGTGAGTCACCAGGTTACAATGAGCAGTTCTTC.

This clone has just one count. This rearrangement joins TRBV28 to TRBJ2-1; 9 nucleotides line up with TRBD2. V was pared by 2 bases and J by 7 bases, with 12 bases of the junction left unmatched. The CDR3 has 17 residues. Germline V CDR1 and CDR2: MDHEN, SYDVKM. The CDR3, as DNA: TGTGCCAGCAGTTTACTCCCAGCGGGAGGCGGGAAAAATGAGCAGTTCTTC. Translation: CASSLLPAGGGKNEQFF.

The chain couples TRBV6-5 to TRBJ2-3; no reliable D call. Trimming took 0 bases from V and 4 from J, leaving 11 bases between them. Germline V gene sequence: CDR1 MNHEY, CDR2 SVGAGI. This CDR3 is 15 amino acids long. As DNA, the CDR3 is TGTGCCAGCAGTTACTCCCGGGCGACCCCAGATACGCAGTATTTT. This codes for CASSYSRATPDTQYF.

This chain links TRBV7-6 with TRBJ2-3; the D gene is possibly TRBD2 (5 bases). The CDR3 consists of 15 residues. Germline CDR1 reads SGHVS; CDR2 reads FNYEAQ. Trimming took off 3 bases at V and 7 bases at J, with 17 bases between the two ends. The CDR3: CASSLLAAPGNTQYF. CDR3 DNA sequence: TGTGCCAGCAGCTTGCTAGCTGCCCCAGGAAATACGCAGTATTTT.

This chain uses TRBV10-3 with TRBJ2-7; 8 nucleotides agree with TRBD1. CDR1 is ENHRY, CDR2 SYGVKD, per germline. There are 15 residues in the CDR3. Trimming took 4 bases from V and 2 from J; bases not matched to a gene: 7. The CDR3 DNA follows: TGTGCCATCAGTGGGGGGACAGGTACCACCTACGAGCAGTACTTC. Amino acid sequence: CAISGGTGTTYEQYF.

Regarding this clone: This specimen includes other DNA sequences encoding the same CDR3. The V call is TRBV7-3, the J call TRBJ2-7; 8 nucleotides line up with TRBD2. This CDR3 spans 15 amino acids. Germline trimming cut 2 bases from V and 1 base from J; bases unmatched to any gene: 4. Germline assignment: CDR1 SGHTA and CDR2 FQGTGA. This CDR3 is CASSLLASGSYEQYF. The CDR3 nucleotides are TGTGCCAGCAGCTTACTCGCTAGCGGGTCCTACGAGCAGTACTTC.

The CDR3 loop is CASSSGTGINIQYF. The CDR3 DNA reads as TGTGCCAGCAGCTCCGGGACAGGGATAAACATTCAGTACTTC. This chain uses TRBV13 with TRBJ2-4, with 9 bases that match TRBD1. The CDR3 is 14 amino acids. Germline CDR1 reads PRHDT; CDR2 reads FYEKMQ (reference sequence). The V and J ends lost 4 bases and 6 bases, in that order; junction bases with no gene match: 4.

This chain connects TRBV9 to TRBJ2-1, with D perhaps matching TRBD2 (5 bases). The CDR3 has 12 residues. Germline CDR1 is SGDLS and CDR2 is YYNGEE. V lost 4 bases and J 7 bases, leaving 9 bases between the germline ends. This chain's CDR3 is CASSQTRNEQFF. The CDR3 nucleotides are TGTGCCAGCAGCCAAACTAGGAATGAGCAGTTCTTC.

V is TRBV4-2 and J is TRBJ2-7, with 7 bases fitting TRBD1. Germline assignment: CDR1 LGHNA and CDR2 YNFKEQ. The CDR3 is made up of 15 amino acids. Losses at the gene ends were 3 bases for V and 2 bases for J; bases not matched to a gene: 7. The CDR3 is CASSHRQGNPYEQYF. In DNA form, the CDR3 reads TGTGCCAGCAGCCATAGACAGGGAAATCCCTACGAGCAGTACTTC.